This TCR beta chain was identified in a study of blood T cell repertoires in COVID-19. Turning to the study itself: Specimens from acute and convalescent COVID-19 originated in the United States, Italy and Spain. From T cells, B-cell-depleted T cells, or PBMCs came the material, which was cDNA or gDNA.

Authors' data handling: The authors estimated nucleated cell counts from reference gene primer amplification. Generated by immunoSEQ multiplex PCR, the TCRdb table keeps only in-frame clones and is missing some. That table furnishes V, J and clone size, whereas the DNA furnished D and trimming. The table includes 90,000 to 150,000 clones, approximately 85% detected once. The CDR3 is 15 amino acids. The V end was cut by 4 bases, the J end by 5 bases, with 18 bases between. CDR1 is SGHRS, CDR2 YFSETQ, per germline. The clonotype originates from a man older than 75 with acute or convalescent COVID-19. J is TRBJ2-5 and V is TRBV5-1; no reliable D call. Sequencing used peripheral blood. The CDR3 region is CASSVDNPRRETQYF. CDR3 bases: TGCGCCAGCAGCGTAGACAACCCCCGACGGGAGACCCAGTACTTC.